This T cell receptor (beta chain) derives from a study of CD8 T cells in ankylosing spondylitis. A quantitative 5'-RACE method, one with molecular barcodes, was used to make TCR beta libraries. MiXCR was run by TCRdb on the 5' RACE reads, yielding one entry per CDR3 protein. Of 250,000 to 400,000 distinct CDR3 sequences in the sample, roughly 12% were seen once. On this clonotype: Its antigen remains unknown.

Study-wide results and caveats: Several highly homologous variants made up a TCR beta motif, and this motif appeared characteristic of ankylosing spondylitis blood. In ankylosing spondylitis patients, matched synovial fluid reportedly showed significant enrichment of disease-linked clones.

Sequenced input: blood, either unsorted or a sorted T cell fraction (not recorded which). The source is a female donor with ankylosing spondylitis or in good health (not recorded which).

CDR3 sequence reads: CASSSTLGLATYNEQFF. As DNA, the CDR3 is TGTGCCAGCAGTTCCACCCTCGGACTAGCGACTTACAATGAGCAGTTCTTC. J is TRBJ2-1 and V is TRBV6-2 or TRBV6-3, with 9 bases matching TRBD2. The V gene's germline CDR1 is MNHEY and CDR2 SVGEGT. Losses at the gene ends were 4 bases for V and 4 bases for J; bases not matched to a gene: 11. This CDR3 is 17 amino acids long.